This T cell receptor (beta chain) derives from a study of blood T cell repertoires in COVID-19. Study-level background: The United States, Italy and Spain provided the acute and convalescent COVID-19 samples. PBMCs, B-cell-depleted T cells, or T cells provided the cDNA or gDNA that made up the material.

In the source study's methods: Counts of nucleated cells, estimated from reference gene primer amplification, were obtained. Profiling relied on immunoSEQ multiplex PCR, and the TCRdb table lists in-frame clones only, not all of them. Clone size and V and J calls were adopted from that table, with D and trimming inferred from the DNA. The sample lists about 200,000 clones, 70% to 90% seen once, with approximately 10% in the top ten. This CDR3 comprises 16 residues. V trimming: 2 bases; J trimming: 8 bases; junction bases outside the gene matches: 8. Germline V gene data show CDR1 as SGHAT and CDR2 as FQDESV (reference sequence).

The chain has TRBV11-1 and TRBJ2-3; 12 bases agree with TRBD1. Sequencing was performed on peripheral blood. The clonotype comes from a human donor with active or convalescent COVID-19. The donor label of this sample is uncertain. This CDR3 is CASSLSLGTGGRTQYF. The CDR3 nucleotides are TGTGCCAGCAGCTTATCACTAGGGACAGGGGGCCGTACGCAGTATTTT.